This entry lists 21 T cell receptor beta chains sequenced from one sample in a study of CD8 T cells in ankylosing spondylitis. Via MiXCR, TCRdb re-called the 5' RACE reads, giving one row per CDR3 protein. The table records about 220,000 distinct CDR3 sequences, around 7.9% of them present only once. Antigens of these TCRs are unknown. Study-level results: Roughly eight highly homologous variants made up a TCR beta motif that seemed to typify ankylosing spondylitis blood.

Sequencing used blood, either unsorted or a sorted T cell fraction (not recorded which). These receptors were taken from a male donor with ankylosing spondylitis.

This clonotype was recorded many times. The rearrangement joins TRBV20-1 to TRBJ2-5, with 12 bases matching TRBD1. Germline CDR1 and CDR2: DFQATT and SNEGSKA (reference sequence). The CDR3 has 18 amino acids. The ends lost 0 bases at V and 0 bases at J; junction bases unmatched: 8. The CDR3 protein is CSARDTGTGGSYQETQYF. The DNA of the CDR3 is TGCAGTGCTAGAGATACCGGGACAGGGGGCTCGTACCAAGAGACCCAGTACTTC.

This chain uses TRBV4-1 with TRBJ1-3; no reliable D call. V lost 3 bases to trimming and J lost 0 bases, with 12 bases between them. The CDR3 loop spans 16 amino acids. CDR1 and CDR2 (germline): MGHRA, YSYEKL. This chain's CDR3 is CASSQRENLSGNTIYF. The CDR3 DNA reads TGCGCCAGCAGCCAGAGGGAGAATCTCTCTGGAAACACCATATATTTT.

This clonotype was recorded many times. The V call is TRBV27, the J call TRBJ1-2, with 7 bases identical to TRBD1. Germline CDR1 and CDR2: MNHEY and SMNVEV (reference sequence). V lost 7 bases to trimming and J lost 6 bases; unmatched junction nucleotides: 5. CDR3 length: 12 residues. The CDR3: CASKTGYDGYTF. CDR3 bases: TGTGCCAGCAAGACAGGGTACGATGGCTACACCTTC.

This clonotype was found many times. V gene TRBV28 combines with J gene TRBJ1-1, with unresolved D. V was trimmed by 5 bases and J by 1 base, leaving 14 bases between them. This CDR3 region has 15 residues. CDR1 is MDHEN and CDR2 is SYDVKM in the germline V gene. The CDR3 loop is CASSPRWEGNTEAFF. DNA of the CDR3: TGTGCCAGCAGTCCCCGTTGGGAAGGGAACACTGAAGCTTTCTTT.

In this sample, this clonotype turned up many times. The chain links TRBV7-2 to TRBJ1-2, with D unresolved. The CDR3 spans 12 residues. CDR1 is SGHTA and CDR2 is FQGNSA in the germline V gene. V gave up 6 bases and J gave up 8 bases, with 13 bases separating them. CDR3 region: CASSFGTTGYTF. In DNA, the CDR3 is TGTGCCAGCAGTTTCGGTACGACCGGCTACACCTTC.

In its sample, this clonotype was seen many times. The rearrangement links TRBV7-2 to TRBJ2-7; 8 bases are a match to TRBD1. J gave up 5 bases and V 3 bases, and 9 bases lay outside the gene matches. CDR1 is SGHTA, CDR2 FQGNSA, per germline. The CDR3 runs to 15 residues. CDR3 DNA sequence: TGTGCCAGCAGCTTTAACCGGGACAGGACCCACGAGCAGTACTTC. Protein: CASSFNRDRTHEQYF.

Ten or more counts support this clonotype. The rearrangement joins TRBV20-1 to TRBJ1-1; 8 nucleotides match TRBD1. The V segment lost 1 base and the J segment 4 bases; nucleotides outside the gene matches: 11. The CDR3 is 16 amino acids. The germline V gene encodes CDR1 DFQATT and CDR2 SNEGSKA (reference sequence). The DNA of the CDR3 is TGCAGTGCTAGAGTATGGGACAGGTCAAAGGGCACTGAAGCTTTCTTT. Translation gives CSARVWDRSKGTEAFF.

In this sample, this clonotype turned up many times. The rearrangement uses TRBV6-1 and TRBJ2-7; D not resolved. Germline loops: CDR1 MNHNS, CDR2 SASEGT. The ends were cut back, 3 bases at V and 1 base at J, with 10 bases in the middle. The CDR3 totals 14 residues. This CDR3 is CASSERTRSYEQYF. In DNA form, the CDR3 reads TGTGCCAGCAGTGAGAGGACCCGTTCCTACGAGCAGTACTTC.

This clonotype appeared a few times. The rearrangement uses TRBV2 and TRBJ2-2; no firm D call. Trimming took off 2 bases at V and 5 bases at J, with 6 bases between the two ends. Germline lookup yields CDR1 SNHLY and CDR2 FYNNEI. The CDR3 consists of 13 residues. DNA of the CDR3: TGTGCCAGCAGTGAACTGCGGACCGGGGAGCTGTTTTTT. Protein sequence: CASSELRTGELFF.

In this sample, this clonotype turned up many times. The chain couples TRBV27 to TRBJ2-7; 7 bases agree with TRBD1. The CDR3 runs to 14 residues. Germline assignment: CDR1 MNHEY and CDR2 SMNVEV (reference sequence). The V segment lost 3 bases and the J segment 4 bases; nucleotides outside the gene matches: 6. CDR3 region: CASSFTGARYEQYF. The CDR3 DNA follows: TGTGCCAGCAGTTTCACAGGGGCCCGGTACGAGCAGTACTTC.

This clonotype was seen ten or more times. The CDR3 protein is CASSSSPRLAGVTQYF. The CDR3 DNA reads TGTGCCAGCAGTTCGTCCCCCCGACTGGCGGGGGTCACCCAGTACTTC. The chain combines TRBV27 with TRBJ2-5, with TRBD2 matching over 7 bases. V gave up 4 bases and J gave up 8 bases; unmatched junction bases: 16. The germline V gene encodes CDR1 MNHEY and CDR2 SMNVEV (reference sequence). The CDR3 contains 16 residues.

This clonotype was counted many times. Here the CDR3 DNA reads TGTGCCAGCAGCCCAAATGGGGCCAGATTCAATTCACCCCTCCACTTT. Its protein product is CASSPNGARFNSPLHF. The V and J genes are TRBV4-2 and TRBJ1-6; TRBD1 might be the D (5 bases). Germline CDR1 is LGHNA and CDR2 is YNFKEQ. V was cut by 4 bases and J by 7 bases, with 17 bases left in between. The CDR3 covers 16 residues.

This clonotype was detected many times. The chain links TRBV6-2 or TRBV6-3 to TRBJ2-1; D might be TRBD1 (5 bases). The germline CDR1 and CDR2 sequences are MNHEY and SVGEGT. CDR3 size: 14 residues. Trimming left V 5 bases short and J 7 bases short, with 15 bases between. CDR3: CASSSQGYQNEQFF. CDR3 coding DNA: TGTGCCAGCAGTAGCCAGGGATACCAGAATGAGCAGTTCTTC.

This clonotype was detected ten times or more. The rearrangement uses TRBV29-1 and TRBJ2-1; D call uncertain. The CDR3 loop spans 11 amino acids. Germline V lookup: CDR1 SQVTM, CDR2 ANQGSEA. Deletions cut 6 bases from V and 5 bases from J, with 8 bases between. The CDR3 DNA sequence: TGCAGCGTGAACAGAGACAATGAGCAGTTCTTC. This sequence encodes CSVNRDNEQFF.

This clonotype came up a few times. The CDR3 loop is CASSLARQVNTEAFF. DNA of the CDR3: TGTGCCAGCAGCTTAGCGCGTCAGGTGAACACTGAAGCTTTCTTT. V usage is TRBV7-8 and J usage is TRBJ1-1; no clear D gene. The CDR3 totals 15 residues. Trimming removed 0 bases at V and 0 bases at J, with 8 bases between. Germline assignment: CDR1 SGHVS and CDR2 FQNEAQ.

This clonotype has ten or more counts. The chain couples TRBV28 to TRBJ2-7; no definite D call. Between the trimmed V and J ends, which lost 3 bases and 5 bases, there was a span of 14 bases. CDR3 length equals 14 residues. Germline V lookup: CDR1 MDHEN, CDR2 SYDVKM. In DNA form, the CDR3 reads TGTGCCAGCAGTTTGGGTAGGCTAGTCCACGAGCAGTACTTC. As protein: CASSLGRLVHEQYF. The whole variable domain, filled in from reference TRBV28 and TRBJ2-7, reads DVKVTQSSRYLVKRTGEKVFLECVQDMDHENMFWYRQDPGLGLRLIYFSYDVKMKEKGDIPEGYSVSREKKERFSLILESASTNQTSMYLCASSLGRLVHEQYFGPGTRLTVT.

This clonotype was seen ten or more times. The chain carries TRBV29-1 and TRBJ2-4; 13 bases line up with TRBD2. This CDR3 region has 15 residues. Germline CDR1 is SQVTM and CDR2 is ANQGSEA. V lost 6 bases to trimming and J lost 6 bases; unmatched junction nucleotides: 8. The CDR3 region has the DNA TGCAGCGTCCCGGGACTAGCGGGAAACCTAAACATTCAGTACTTC. Its protein is CSVPGLAGNLNIQYF.

This clonotype was seen many times. J is TRBJ1-2 and V is TRBV6-1; possible D gene TRBD1, 5 bases. The germline V gene has CDR1 MNHNS and CDR2 SASEGT. The CDR3 sequence is 14 residues long. The V end was cut by 6 bases, the J end by 5 bases, with 16 bases between. CDR3 amino acids: CASRGAGTAYGYTF. Here the CDR3 DNA reads TGTGCCAGCAGAGGTGCCGGGACGGCGTATGGCTACACCTTC.

This clonotype was seen repeatedly, ten times or more. The genes are TRBV20-1 and TRBJ2-3; no definite D call. V dropped 7 bases and J dropped 3 bases, with 8 bases sitting between them. Per the germline V gene, CDR1 is DFQATT and CDR2 is SNEGSKA (reference sequence). The CDR3 is 11 amino acids. CDR3 in amino acids: CSVKGTDTQYF. Written as DNA, the CDR3 is TGCAGTGTCAAGGGTACAGATACGCAGTATTTT.

This clonotype was found many times. This chain connects TRBV6-2 or TRBV6-3 to TRBJ1-1, with TRBD1 matching 7 bases. The germline gives CDR1 MNHEY, CDR2 SVGEGT. The V and J ends lost 0 bases and 10 bases, in that order; junction bases with no gene match: 5. CDR3 length: 13 amino acids. CDR3 in amino acids: CASSYSITGAAFF. As DNA, the CDR3 is TGTGCCAGCAGTTACTCGATCACAGGGGCAGCTTTCTTT.

This clonotype has ten or more counts. The chain recombines TRBV27 with TRBJ2-1, with 8 bases aligning to TRBD2. V lost 2 bases to trimming and J lost 7 bases; unmatched junction nucleotides: 10. The CDR3 loop spans 16 amino acids. Looked up from germline, CDR1 is MNHEY and CDR2 is SMNVEV (reference sequence). The CDR3, as DNA: TGTGCCAGCAGTTTAGATCGGGAGGGGAGGGGGAATGAGCAGTTCTTC. Amino acid sequence: CASSLDREGRGNEQFF.